The source of this TCR beta chain is a study of blood T cells in healthy people across ages. A second PCR, run for about 7 to 11 cycles, used a sample-barcoded 5' primer plus a J-beta primer mix. TCRdb passed the 5' RACE reads through MiXCR, listing each CDR3 protein once. This sample has around 1.5 million distinct CDR3 sequences, with 30% to 40% found just once. The CDR3 runs 14 residues. V lost 0 bases and J 6 bases, leaving 12 bases between the germline ends. Germline CDR1 and CDR2: MNHNY and SVGAGI (reference sequence). Concerning this clonotype itself: A read error may explain this, as a much larger clone is one base away.

Sequencing was carried out using blood. The chain couples TRBV6-6 to TRBJ2-7, with a tentative D call TRBD2 (6 bases). This TCR came from a woman aged 25-40 years in good health. CDR3 sequence reads: CASSYSGRGGEQYF. Written as DNA, the CDR3 is TGTGCCAGCAGTTACTCGGGACGGGGAGGCGAGCAGTACTTC.